This T cell receptor beta chain appears in the sequencing data of a study of blood T cell repertoires in COVID-19 (dated by TCRdb to the early 2020s). Turning to the overall study: The collaborator samples originated in the United States, Italy and Spain and spanned the acute and convalescent phases of COVID-19. The prospective study material was composed of cDNA or gDNA derived from T cells, B-cell-depleted T cells, or PBMCs. The repertoires were released in a freely available public database meant as a resource for research on the immune response to SARS-CoV-2. Where available, HLA class I and class II types were taken from metadata supplied by the sample provider and were not determined by assay-based typing. Samples came from the ongoing ImmuneRACE study (first 160 participants) plus 1,254 subjects from 6 global collaborators. Sample metadata almost always included a de-identified subject ID, COVID-19 status, age in years and sex. Subjects who had been exposed to COVID-19, were actively infected with it, or had recovered from it provided the deeply sampled blood TCRbeta repertoires that made up the dataset. The study at large found these results: How much clinical and demographic metadata was included differed by source and by participant, and the metadata was provided uncurated.

At one collaborating source in Seattle, patients were enrolled during active infection and were followed longitudinally through the course of disease. Each collaborating institution followed its own protocols to collect whole blood in K2EDTA tubes. For TCRbeta analysis, collaborators shipped samples in one of three forms: frozen whole blood, isolated PBMCs, or DNA extracted from either of those sample types. TCRbeta CDR3 regions were amplified from genomic DNA by means of the immunoSEQ Assay, a bias-controlled multiplex PCR. For the original study's pipeline: Within the assay, amplification of reference gene primers was used to estimate how many nucleated cells each sample contained. To quantify the absolute abundance of each unique TCRbeta CDR3 rearrangement, sequence reads were collapsed and filtered. For each sample, productive Simpson clonality was calculated as the square root of Simpson's diversity index over productive rearrangements. TCRdb carries this immuneACCESS record with in-frame sequences only. Its versions omit some clonotypes, under half of them owing to an unresolved V gene in the studies checked, with the rest unexplained. From that table come the V and J calls and clone size; the DNA was used to work out D and trimming. This sample has over 250,000 clones in its table, and roughly 90% of those were observed once. The ten top clones hold approximately 2% of the sample.

This clone was observed a few times. Its antigen target is currently unknown. At one end, the junction sequence differs from germline, possibly due to a read error. Measured from the cysteine to the phenylalanine, the CDR3 is 15 residues long. Only the CDR3 DNA stays, 45 bases, in frame from base 1. Reading the germline V gene gives CDR1 MDHEN and CDR2 SYDVKM. The clonotype originates from a woman in her thirties with COVID-19, enrolled during active disease. Sequencing input: peripheral blood. In this chain, TRBV28 is recombined with TRBJ1-2; TRBD1 agrees with 11 junctional bases. The DNA sequence is TGTGCCAGCAGTTCCACATTAACGGACAGGGGGCTGAGGGGCTTC. It specifies CASSSTLTDRGLRGF.